These 14 T cell receptor beta chains originate from one sample sequenced in a study of OX40 agonist ivuxolimab in advanced cancers. Produced via immunoSEQ multiplex PCR; TCRdb's table is partial and in-frame only. The sample holds over 75,000 clones, just over 90% seen once. The specimen was CD4+ or CD8+ T cells sorted from blood, collected in a trial of the OX40 agonist ivuxolimab. The origin of the receptors is an adult with an advanced solid tumor such as melanoma, head and neck, liver or kidney cancer.

This rearrangement joins TRBV28 to TRBJ2-1; the match to TRBD2 covers 13 bases. The length of the CDR3 is 17 residues. Germline V gene sequence: CDR1 MDHEN, CDR2 SYDVKM. With 3 bases clipped from V and 9 bases from J, the junction kept 11 bases outside the gene matches. This CDR3 reads CASSFSGTSGIRGEQFF. DNA of the CDR3: TGTGCCAGCAGTTTCTCCGGGACTAGCGGGATCCGGGGTGAGCAGTTCTTC.

This chain uses TRBV6-1 with TRBJ2-1, with 12 bases that match TRBD1. CDR1 is MNHNS and CDR2 is SASEGT in the germline V gene. This CDR3 contains 16 residues. The V and J ends lost 4 bases and 3 bases, in that order; junction bases with no gene match: 4. The CDR3 DNA reads TGTGCCAGCAGTGTGGGGACAGGGGGCCGCTACAATGAGCAGTTCTTC. It yields the protein CASSVGTGGRYNEQFF.

The chain employs TRBV19 and TRBJ2-2; the D is unclear. The CDR3 runs 10 residues. Germline V lookup: CDR1 LNHDA, CDR2 SQIVND (reference sequence). Trimming removed 6 bases from V and 6 bases from J, with 2 bases in between. The chain's CDR3 is CASSPGELFF. DNA of the CDR3: TGTGCCAGTAGCCCCGGGGAGCTGTTTTTT. Full variable domain (missing parts from reference TRBV19 and TRBJ2-2): DGGITQSPKYLFRKEGQNVTLSCEQNLNHDAMYWYRQDPGQGLRLIYYSQIVNDFQKGDIAEGYSVSREKKESFPLTVTSAQKNPTAFYLCASSPGELFFGEGSRLTVL.

The rearrangement uses TRBV5-1 and TRBJ2-1, with 9 nucleotides matching TRBD2. The CDR3 is 15 amino acids. The germline V gene has CDR1 SGHRS and CDR2 YFSETQ. J gave up 9 bases and V 2 bases, and 9 bases lay outside the gene matches. CDR3 in DNA: TGCGCCAGCAGCTTTTTGGCTAGCGGGAATAGTGAGCAGTTCTTC. It encodes CASSFLASGNSEQFF.

This CDR3 reads CASKRGEETQYF. The CDR3 region has the DNA TGTGCCAGCAAGCGGGGAGAGGAGACCCAGTACTTC. The chain combines TRBV6-5 with TRBJ2-5, with 7 positions matching TRBD2. CDR3 length: 12 residues. Germline values: CDR1 MNHEY, CDR2 SVGAGI. Trimming removed 7 bases from V and 5 bases from J; junction bases left unmatched: 4.

This chain connects TRBV15 to TRBJ2-1; 7 nucleotides line up with TRBD1. Per germline, CDR1 LNHNV and CDR2 YYDKDF (reference sequence). The CDR3 spans 13 residues. V shed 5 bases, J shed 9 bases, and the junction held 7 bases outside the gene matches. Here the CDR3 DNA reads TGTGCCACCAGCCCCCGGGACAGATCTGAGCAGTTCTTC. This translates into CATSPRDRSEQFF.

The genes are TRBV2 and TRBJ2-3, with a possible D match to TRBD2 (6 bases). This CDR3 is 15 amino acids long. Germline-derived CDR1 and CDR2 are SNHLY and FYNNEI. V lost 4 bases, J lost 0 bases, and 11 bases lay in between. The CDR3 DNA is TGTGCCAGCAGTGTAGCTAGCGTCAGCACAGATACGCAGTATTTT. Its protein is CASSVASVSTDTQYF.

This rearrangement joins TRBV6-5 to TRBJ1-4; unclear D gene. Looked up from germline, CDR1 is MNHEY and CDR2 is SVGAGI. The ends were cut back, 3 bases at V and 14 bases at J, with 13 bases in the middle. The length of the CDR3 is 12 residues. CDR3 coding DNA: TGTGCCAGCAGTTATACCGACGGGCGGCTGTTTTTT. It translates to CASSYTDGRLFF.

V gene TRBV4-3 combines with J gene TRBJ1-1; TRBD1 is a possible D gene (5 bases). V was pared by 6 bases and J by 1 base, with 9 bases between. The germline gives CDR1 LGHNA, CDR2 YSLEER. The CDR3 consists of 13 residues. The CDR3: CASSWGRNTEAFF. In DNA, the CDR3 is TGCGCCAGCAGTTGGGGGAGGAACACTGAAGCTTTCTTT.

This chain's CDR3 is CASSVSGTGGETQYF. CDR3 DNA: TGTGCCAGCAGCGTCAGTGGGACAGGGGGTGAGACCCAGTACTTC. The chain couples TRBV9 to TRBJ2-5, with 11 bases aligning to TRBD1. The CDR3 is made up of 15 amino acids. The J segment lost 5 bases and the V segment lost 2 bases, leaving 5 bases of the junction unmatched. Germline V gene lookup returns CDR1 SGDLS and CDR2 YYNGEE.

This chain uses TRBV6-1 with TRBJ2-3, with D uncertain. Germline V gene sequence: CDR1 MNHNS, CDR2 SASEGT. The CDR3 spans 15 residues. Deletions cut 2 bases from V and 6 bases from J, with 15 bases between. Here the CDR3 reads CASSEPSGRSDTQYF. The CDR3 DNA is TGTGCCAGCAGTGAACCATCCGGCAGGTCCGATACGCAGTATTTT.

The chain combines TRBV15 with TRBJ2-7; 11 bases agree with TRBD2. The CDR3 covers 18 residues. CDR1 is LNHNV and CDR2 is YYDKDF in the germline V gene (reference sequence). Losses at the gene ends were 3 bases for V and 2 bases for J; bases not matched to a gene: 12. For the CDR3, the DNA is TGTGCCACCAGCAGGGGCAGGGGGCATAGCGGGAGGGCCTACGAGCAGTACTTC. This gives the protein CATSRGRGHSGRAYEQYF.

This clone was found a few times. The chain carries TRBV7-9 and TRBJ2-5; maybe TRBD1 (6 bases). Trimming stripped 1 base from V and 4 bases from J, with 19 bases between. The CDR3 is 17 amino acids. Germline CDR1 and CDR2: SEHNR and FQNEAQ (reference sequence). The CDR3 sequence: CASSLEFAGAPGETQYF. CDR3 nucleotides: TGTGCCAGCAGCTTAGAATTCGCAGGGGCCCCGGGAGAGACCCAGTACTTC.

The rearrangement joins TRBV9 to TRBJ2-7; D remains ambiguous. This CDR3 has 14 amino acids. Trimming cost V 0 bases and J 4 bases, with 11 bases left between them. The V gene's germline CDR1 is SGDLS and CDR2 YYNGEE. The CDR3 protein is CASSVATGPYEQYF. The CDR3 DNA reads as TGTGCCAGCAGCGTAGCCACCGGGCCTTACGAGCAGTACTTC. Full variable domain (remainder filled in from reference TRBV9 and TRBJ2-7): DSGVTQTPKHLITATGQRVTLRCSPRSGDLSVYWYQQSLDQGLQFLIQYYNGEERAKGNILERFSAQQFPDLHSELNLSSLELGDSALYFCASSVATGPYEQYFGPGTRLTVT.